Listed here is a single T cell receptor (beta chain). Per the original data handling: Amplification of reference gene primers provided the estimated nucleated cell counts. Repertoires were generated with immunoSEQ multiplex PCR, while TCRdb's copy carries only in-frame clones and drops some. V, J and clone size are taken as reported in that table, and D and trimming were inferred from the DNA itself. The sample has 210,000 or so clones; approximately 79% are singletons. This sample stems from a study of blood T cell repertoires in COVID-19. Per germline, CDR1 MNHNY and CDR2 SVGAGI (reference sequence). CDR3 length: 15 residues. Trimming removed 2 bases from V and 2 bases from J, with 12 bases in between.

The TCR originated in a human donor in a cohort sampled during active COVID-19. The chain recombines TRBV6-6 with TRBJ1-2; perhaps TRBD1 as D (6 bases). The sequenced material came from peripheral blood. This CDR3 reads CASSYTTGLNYGYTF. DNA for the CDR3: TGTGCCAGCAGTTACACGACAGGCCTGAACTATGGCTACACCTTC.